Listed here are 27 T cell receptor beta chains from one sample, sequenced in a study of identical twins. Each CDR3 protein is one row after TCRdb ran MiXCR on the 5' RACE reads. The table lists approximately 1.8 million distinct CDR3 sequences, less than 40% of them singletons, with 0.25% to 0.3% in the top ten. Specimen: cord blood. Receptors originate from a newborn girl in good health.

Ten or more counts support this clonotype. The chain is built from TRBV12-3 or TRBV12-4 and TRBJ2-5, with 7 bases that match TRBD2. The CDR3 is 14 amino acids. V shed 4 bases, J shed 5 bases, and the junction held 7 bases outside the gene matches. CDR3 nucleotide sequence: TGTGCCAGCAGTTCAACTAGCGCGGGGGAGACCCAGTACTTC. It encodes CASSSTSAGETQYF.

The rearrangement links TRBV5-1 to TRBJ1-4; 9 nucleotides line up with TRBD1. CDR1 SGHRS and CDR2 YFSETQ come from the germline V gene. V gave up 4 bases and J gave up 2 bases; unmatched junction bases: 15. This CDR3 is built from 19 residues. In DNA, the CDR3 is TGCGCCAGCAGCCCCCACGGGAACAGGGGGCAGGAGACTAATGAAAAACTGTTTTTT. This gives the protein CASSPHGNRGQETNEKLFF.

The J gene is TRBJ1-2, the V gene TRBV20-1; a weak D match, TRBD1 (5 bases). Trimming removed 3 bases at V and 3 bases at J, with 14 bases between. Germline V gives CDR1 DFQATT, CDR2 SNEGSKA (reference sequence). The CDR3 runs to 14 residues. DNA for the CDR3: TGCAGTGCTAGTGCCCAGGGAGGGCACTATGGCTACACCTTC. As protein: CSASAQGGHYGYTF.

This clonotype was detected once. The chain joins TRBV28 to TRBJ1-3, with 7 bases that match TRBD1. J lost 4 bases, V lost 7 bases, and 4 bases had no gene match. Germline V gene lookup returns CDR1 MDHEN and CDR2 SYDVKM. This CDR3 is 13 amino acids long. Here the CDR3 reads CASKGAGGNTIYF. The CDR3 coding sequence is TGTGCCAGCAAGGGGGCGGGCGGAAACACCATATATTTT. Together with reference TRBV28 and TRBJ1-3, the CDR3 gives the full variable domain: DVKVTQSSRYLVKRTGEKVFLECVQDMDHENMFWYRQDPGLGLRLIYFSYDVKMKEKGDIPEGYSVSREKKERFSLILESASTNQTSMYLCASKGAGGNTIYFGEGSWLTVV.

This clonotype appeared a few times. The chain couples TRBV12-3 or TRBV12-4 to TRBJ2-7; D remains ambiguous. The CDR3 length is 14 residues. Trimming took 6 bases from V and 0 from J, leaving 12 bases between them. The CDR3 sequence is CASSLDVLSYEQYF. The DNA of the CDR3 is TGTGCCAGCAGCCTGGACGTACTCTCCTACGAGCAGTACTTC.

This clonotype was counted between two and nine times. The chain joins TRBV7-2 to TRBJ1-2, with 9 bases aligning to TRBD1. The germline gives CDR1 SGHTA, CDR2 FQGNSA. J was trimmed by 4 bases and V by 1 base; bases with no gene match: 4. The CDR3 sequence is 15 residues long. The CDR3 here is CASSLVGQGAYGYTF. In DNA, the CDR3 is TGTGCCAGCAGCTTAGTGGGACAGGGCGCCTATGGCTACACCTTC. The full variable domain, its missing parts supplied by reference TRBV7-2 and TRBJ1-2, is GAGVSQSPSNKVTEKGKDVELRCDPISGHTALYWYRQSLGQGLEFLIYFQGNSAPDKSGLPSDRFSAERTGGSVSTLTIQRTQQEDSAVYLCASSLVGQGAYGYTFGSGTRLTVV.

This clonotype was counted ten times or more. The V call is TRBV12-3 or TRBV12-4, the J call TRBJ2-7; D uncertain. V lost 0 bases, J lost 9 bases, and 12 bases lay in between. This CDR3 has 13 amino acids. DNA for the CDR3: TGTGCCAGCAGTTTAGCGCTCGGGCAAGGGCAGTACTTC. Its translation: CASSLALGQGQYF.

The chain recombines TRBV4-2 with TRBJ2-4; the D gene is possibly TRBD1 (6 bases). CDR3 size: 16 residues. Germline CDR1 LGHNA, CDR2 YNFKEQ. The V end was cut by 2 bases, the J end by 3 bases, with 14 bases between. CDR3 DNA: TGTGCCAGCAGCCAACTAGAGACAGGCGTCAAAAACATTCAGTACTTC. It encodes CASSQLETGVKNIQYF.

This chain connects TRBV21-1 to TRBJ1-1; the table names TRBD1, a call not compared with the DNA. TRBV21-1 is recorded as a pseudogene. The CDR3 is 16 residues long. The CDR3 region is CASSRNRDRTNTEAFF. The CDR3 DNA reads as TGTGCCAGCAGCCGTAACCGGGACAGAACGAACACTGAAGCTTTCTTT.

This sequence joins TRBV5-7 and TRBJ2-1, with TRBD2 as a possible D gene (6 bases). TRBV5-7 is identified as an open reading frame with a role that is uncertain. The CDR3 loop spans 16 amino acids. Trimming left V 0 bases short and J 0 bases short, with 10 bases between. This CDR3 reads CASSLEVAVSYNEQFF. Written as DNA, the CDR3 is TGTGCCAGCAGCTTGGAAGTAGCGGTCTCCTACAATGAGCAGTTCTTC.

The chain recombines TRBV20-1 with TRBJ2-4, with 7 nucleotides matching TRBD2. The CDR3 consists of 13 residues. The junction had 6 bases not matched to a gene; V was cut back by 3 bases and J by 7 bases. CDR1 is DFQATT, CDR2 SNEGSKA, per germline (reference sequence). The CDR3 region has the DNA TGCAGTGCTAGGTCTACCGGGAGGAACATTCAGTACTTC. Its translation is CSARSTGRNIQYF.

This clonotype was observed a handful of times. The V and J genes are TRBV5-1 and TRBJ2-3, with TRBD2 identical over 8 bases. The germline V gene encodes CDR1 SGHRS and CDR2 YFSETQ. J was trimmed by 3 bases and V by 2 bases; bases with no gene match: 5. The CDR3 spans 15 residues. The CDR3 region has the DNA TGCGCCAGCAGCTTCGGTAGCGGGATGACAGATACGCAGTATTTT. The encoded protein is CASSFGSGMTDTQYF.

This clonotype occurred a few times. The chain employs TRBV4-1 and TRBJ2-3; TRBD2 matches at 13 bases. The CDR3 is 17 amino acids. Per germline, CDR1 MGHRA and CDR2 YSYEKL. V lost 4 bases to trimming and J lost 1 base; unmatched junction nucleotides: 5. Written as DNA, the CDR3 is TGCGCCAGCAGCCGTACCGGGACTAGCGGGGGCACAGATACGCAGTATTTT. Amino acid sequence: CASSRTGTSGGTDTQYF.

This chain uses TRBV27 with TRBJ2-7; 13 bases fit TRBD2. V lost 8 bases, J lost 3 bases, and 1 base stayed unmatched. There are 13 residues in the CDR3. The germline CDR1 and CDR2 sequences are MNHEY and SMNVEV (reference sequence). DNA for the CDR3: TGTGCCAGCGGACTAGCGGGAGACTACGAGCAGTACTTC. Its protein is CASGLAGDYEQYF.

This clonotype was detected a few times. The rearrangement links TRBV12-3 or TRBV12-4 to TRBJ2-3; D may correspond to TRBD1 or TRBD2 (6 bases each). The CDR3 is 16 amino acids. V shed 6 bases and J shed 2 bases, with 18 bases lying between them. The CDR3 spells CASSPAWGAVTDTQYF. Here the CDR3 DNA reads TGTGCCAGCAGCCCCGCCTGGGGGGCCGTCACAGATACGCAGTATTTT.

The gene calls are TRBV29-1 and TRBJ1-1; D unclear. This CDR3 is built from 10 residues. Germline values: CDR1 SQVTM, CDR2 ANQGSEA. The V end was cut by 3 bases, the J end by 11 bases, with 10 bases between. The chain's CDR3 is CSVDDGKAFF. CDR3 in DNA: TGCAGCGTTGATGACGGCAAGGCTTTCTTT.

The rearrangement joins TRBV4-2 to TRBJ2-3, with D perhaps assigned TRBD1 or TRBD2 (6 bases each). Germline CDR1 is LGHNA and CDR2 is YNFKEQ. The CDR3 runs to 16 residues. With 0 bases removed from V and 7 bases from J, the gap between germline ends came to 17 bases. CDR3 sequence: CASSQDRRGWSNTQYF. CDR3 sequence (DNA): TGTGCCAGCAGCCAAGATCGGAGGGGGTGGTCAAATACGCAGTATTTT.

This clonotype appeared a few times. V usage is TRBV10-3 and J usage is TRBJ2-3, with TRBD2 matching over 9 bases. CDR1 and CDR2 (germline): ENHRY, SYGVKD. With 4 bases clipped from V and 2 bases from J, the junction kept 7 bases outside the gene matches. The CDR3 runs 16 residues. The DNA for the CDR3 is TGTGCCATCAGTGGGAATAGCGGGGGCTCCACAGATACGCAGTATTTT. Protein product: CAISGNSGGSTDTQYF.

The rearrangement links TRBV10-2 to TRBJ1-5; D gene unclear. The CDR3 covers 15 residues. The V end was cut by 5 bases, the J end by 4 bases, with 15 bases between. Germline CDR1 reads WSHSY; CDR2 reads SAAADI. The CDR3 sequence is CASSPRSTSNQPQHF. Written as DNA, the CDR3 is TGCGCCAGCAGTCCCAGGTCCACCTCAAATCAGCCCCAGCATTTT.

This clonotype turned up a few times. The V call is TRBV3-1, the J call TRBJ2-1; TRBD2 agrees at 8 bases. CDR1 is LGHDT, CDR2 YNNKEL, per germline (reference sequence). The CDR3 is 15 residues long. Trimming removed 7 bases from V and 4 bases from J; junction bases left unmatched: 9. The CDR3 region is CASTLTSALYNEQFF. Written as DNA, the CDR3 is TGTGCCAGCACCCTGACTAGCGCCCTTTACAATGAGCAGTTCTTC.

The V and J genes are TRBV7-9 and TRBJ2-5; 9 bases are a match to TRBD1. From germline, CDR1 is SEHNR and CDR2 FQNEAQ (reference sequence). The CDR3 length is 16 residues. The ends lost 3 bases at V and 3 bases at J; junction bases unmatched: 8. The CDR3 sequence is CASSFFLRTGEETQYF. The CDR3 region has the DNA TGTGCCAGCAGCTTTTTCCTCAGGACAGGGGAAGAGACCCAGTACTTC.

A note on this clonotype: This could be a read error, since a much larger clone is one nucleotide away. The genes are TRBV12-3 or TRBV12-4 and TRBJ2-7; TRBD2 aligns across 13 bases. The CDR3 contains 17 residues. Trimming removed 5 bases from V and 7 bases from J; junction bases left unmatched: 14. The CDR3 coding sequence is TGTGCCAGCAGTGGACTAGCGGGAGCAACCTCCTACAATGAGCAGTACTTC. Protein sequence: CASSGLAGATSYNEQYF.

The chain has TRBV28 and TRBJ2-4; D is possibly TRBD1 or TRBD2 (6 bases each). The J call is uncertain, as TRBJ2-7 better fits the DNA end. Germline CDR1 is MDHEN and CDR2 is SYDVKM. The CDR3 is 13 amino acids. The CDR3 sequence is CASGLRGQGEQYF. The CDR3 DNA follows: TGTGCCAGCGGTCTTCGGGGGCAGGGCGAGCAGTACTTC.

V gene TRBV21-1 combines with J gene TRBJ2-4. TRBV21-1 is classified as a pseudogene. CDR3 length equals 15 residues. CDR3 sequence reads: CASSRVILAKNTQYF. In DNA form, the CDR3 reads TGTGCCAGCAGCCGGGTTATACTAGCCAAAAACACTCAGTACTTC.

The chain links TRBV3-1 to TRBJ2-1; 8 bases agree with TRBD1. This CDR3 has 14 amino acids. V trimming: 4 bases; J trimming: 4 bases; junction bases outside the gene matches: 3. Germline V gene sequence: CDR1 LGHDT, CDR2 YNNKEL (reference sequence). The CDR3 sequence: CASSRWTGYNEQFF. As DNA, the CDR3 is TGTGCCAGCAGCCGATGGACAGGGTACAATGAGCAGTTCTTC.

This chain joins TRBV24-1 and TRBJ1-2; D unclear. The germline V and J ends were trimmed by 4 bases and 3 bases, with 8 bases remaining between them. Germline loops: CDR1 KGHDR, CDR2 SFDVKD. The CDR3 length is 13 residues. The CDR3 spells CATSEDGYYGYTF. CDR3 coding DNA: TGTGCCACCAGTGAGGACGGTTACTATGGCTACACCTTC.

V usage is TRBV7-9 and J usage is TRBJ2-4; the D is unclear. The CDR3 covers 14 residues. The germline V and J ends were trimmed by 5 bases and 0 bases, with 8 bases remaining between them. The germline V gene has CDR1 SEHNR and CDR2 FQNEAQ (reference sequence). This chain's CDR3 is CASSTWTAKNIQYF. Here the CDR3 DNA reads TGTGCCAGCAGCACCTGGACAGCCAAAAACATTCAGTACTTC.